These T cell receptor beta chains were read from a single sample in a study of T-cell memory formation after mild COVID-19. In TCRdb, the 5' RACE reads were re-called with MiXCR into one record per CDR3 protein. The table shows roughly 250,000 distinct CDR3 sequences, with around 17% occurring only once. The specimen sequenced was PBMCs or a T cell subset sorted from them (not recorded which). These receptors all stem from a man aged 18-30 years who had mild COVID-19 (a few samples of this study predate the infection). Cell type and time point are not known. Each CDR3 is given with its conserved first and last residue. D genes are given only for firm matches. The listing skips clone size in some rows; elsewhere it reads once, few, many or a size class.

few - TRBJ1-5 TRBV12-3/TRBV12-4 TGTGCCAGCAGTTTCAGCCAGAGCAATCAGCCCCAGCATTTT CASSFSQSNQPQHF
- - TRBJ2-2 TRBV3-1 TGTGCCAGCAATTTACAGAACACCGGGGAGCTGTTTTTT CASNLQNTGELFF
many - TRBJ1-4 TRBV7-2 TGTGCCAGCAGCTTAGGAATCCGGGACATCCTGTTTTTT CASSLGIRDILFF
- - TRBJ1-1 TRBV9 TGTGCCAGCAGCGTAGGAACTCTGAACACTGAAGCTTTCTTT CASSVGTLNTEAFF
few - TRBJ1-5 TRBV6-2/TRBV6-3 TGTGCCAGCAGTTATCCCCAGGCAAGCGGACATCAGCCCCAGCATTTT CASSYPQASGHQPQHF
few - TRBJ1-1 TRBV7-2 TGTGCCAGCAGCCTCAACAGGGACACTGAAGCTTTCTTT CASSLNRDTEAFF
few - TRBJ1-2 TRBV7-2 TGTGCCAGCAGCCCACCGGGACTTGGCTACACCTTC CASSPPGLGYTF
many - TRBJ2-2 TRBV10-3 TGTGCCATCGGTGATGGGGACCAGAACACCGGGGAGCTGTTTTTT CAIGDGDQNTGELFF
few TRBD2 TRBJ2-3 TRBV12-3/TRBV12-4 TGTGCCAGCAGCCCTAGCGGGGTGGGGACAGATACGCAGTATTTT CASSPSGVGTDTQYF
- - TRBJ2-3 TRBV7-2 TGTGCCAGCAGCTCCCCCGGGCCGGGGGATACGCAGTATTTT CASSSPGPGDTQYF
- - TRBJ1-1 TRBV12-3/TRBV12-4 TGTGCCAGCAGTTTGGTGCTTGAAGCTTTCTTT CASSLVLEAFF
- - TRBJ1-3 TRBV7-6 TGTGCCAGCAGCTTTCCCTTAGGCCCCGACCTCTCAGGAGGGAACACCATATATTTT CASSFPLGPDLSGGNTIYF
- - TRBJ2-7 TRBV7-9 TGTGCCAGCAGCCTCCCCGGGACAACGTCCTACGAGCAGTACTTC CASSLPGTTSYEQYF
once - TRBJ2-5 TRBV6-1 TGTGCCAGCAGTGAATGGGGGAGCCAAGAGACCCAGTACTTC CASSEWGSQETQYF
- - TRBJ1-5 TRBV7-2 TGTGCCAGCAGCTTAGGGACGACGCCCCAGCCCCAGCATTTT CASSLGTTPQPQHF
few TRBD2 TRBJ2-1 TRBV5-1 TGCGCCAGCAGCTACACCGGGACTAGCGCCGATGAGCAGTTCTTC CASSYTGTSADEQFF
few TRBD2 TRBJ2-1 TRBV20-1 TGCAGTGCTACCGCTAGCGGGGGGGTGAGTGAGCAGTTCTTC CSATASGGVSEQFF
few - TRBJ2-3 TRBV9 TGTGCCAGCACCCCAGGAGTAGCGGCCGCAGATACGCAGTATTTT CASTPGVAAADTQYF
- - TRBJ2-5 TRBV14 TGTGCCAGCAGCCCCTGGTTGGGAGTGGGGGAGACCCAGTACTTC CASSPWLGVGETQYF
- - TRBJ2-5 TRBV5-1 TGCGCCAGCAGCTTCGGCCAGGGCTACCAAGAGACCCAGTACTTC CASSFGQGYQETQYF
- - TRBJ2-3 TRBV7-2 TGTGCCAGCAGCGCGGGCTACACAGATACGCAGTATTTT CASSAGYTDTQYF
- - TRBJ1-2 TRBV6-6 TGTGCCAGCAGTTTGCGGGGTAATATCTATGGCTACACCTTC CASSLRGNIYGYTF
many TRBD1 TRBJ2-3 TRBV5-1 TGCGCCAGCACCGCCAAGACAGGGCCTCAGGATACGCAGTATTTT CASTAKTGPQDTQYF
- TRBD1 TRBJ1-2 TRBV6-5 TGTGCCAGCAGGACTCGGAGACAGGGCGGGGGCTACACCTTC CASRTRRQGGGYTF
- - TRBJ2-5 TRBV7-3 TGTGCCAGCAGCCAGACTGCGGGGGCCGAGGAGACCCAGTACTTC CASSQTAGAEETQYF
- - TRBJ1-6 TRBV6-2/TRBV6-3 TGTGCCAGCAGTTACTCGAATTGGTCACCCCTCCACTTT CASSYSNWSPLHF
- - TRBJ2-3 TRBV3-1 TGTGCCAGCAGCCCCCGCCGGGGTACGCAGTATTTT CASSPRRGTQYF
- TRBD1 TRBJ1-2 TRBV7-6 TGTGCCAGCAGCTTAGGGGACAGGGCGGCAGGGTATGGCTACACCTTC CASSLGDRAAGYGYTF
- - TRBJ1-3 TRBV10-3 TGTGCCATCAGTGAGTCCGGACCGATGTTATACACCATATATTTT CAISESGPMLYTIYF
- - TRBJ2-5 TRBV7-6 TGTGCCAGCAGCTCCGGACGGGGGAAAGAGACCCAGTACTTC CASSSGRGKETQYF
- TRBD2 TRBJ2-1 TRBV20-1 TGCAGTGCTAGGCTAGCGGGGGATTACAATGAGCAGTTCTTC CSARLAGDYNEQFF
- - TRBJ2-1 TRBV9 TGTGCCAGCAGCGTAGCTTCAGCCCAGAATGAGCAGTTCTTC CASSVASAQNEQFF
- - TRBJ1-3 TRBV12-3/TRBV12-4 TGTGCCAGCGGCCGGGCAGACTCTGGAAACACCATATATTTT CASGRADSGNTIYF
few - TRBJ1-2 TRBV3-1 TGTGCCAGCAGCCAGGCTCGCTGGGGCTACACCTTC CASSQARWGYTF
many TRBD2 TRBJ2-2 TRBV7-2 TGTGCCAGGGGAGGGGCAGGCAACACCGGGGAGCTGTTTTTT CARGGAGNTGELFF
- TRBD2 TRBJ2-3 TRBV12-3/TRBV12-4 TGTGCCAGCAGTATGACTAGCGGGGAACACACAGATACGCAGTATTTT CASSMTSGEHTDTQYF
- TRBD1 TRBJ1-3 TRBV11-2 TGTGCCAGCAGCCCAGACCGGGACAGGGACTCTGGAAACACCATATATTTT CASSPDRDRDSGNTIYF
few TRBD2 TRBJ2-3 TRBV20-1 TGCAGCCCAAATAGCGGGGGGGATTCAAATACGCAGTATTTT CSPNSGGDSNTQYF
few - TRBJ2-2 TRBV28 TGTGCCAGCCAAAGGCCCCTCCAGGCCGGGGAGCTGTTTTTT CASQRPLQAGELFF
- - TRBJ1-5 TRBV19 TGTGCCAGTGTCTCCGGGGGTAGCAATCAGCCCCAGCATTTT CASVSGGSNQPQHF
many - TRBJ2-1 TRBV24-1 TGTGCCACCAGTGACTCGGACGCGTCTGAGCAGTTCTTC CATSDSDASEQFF